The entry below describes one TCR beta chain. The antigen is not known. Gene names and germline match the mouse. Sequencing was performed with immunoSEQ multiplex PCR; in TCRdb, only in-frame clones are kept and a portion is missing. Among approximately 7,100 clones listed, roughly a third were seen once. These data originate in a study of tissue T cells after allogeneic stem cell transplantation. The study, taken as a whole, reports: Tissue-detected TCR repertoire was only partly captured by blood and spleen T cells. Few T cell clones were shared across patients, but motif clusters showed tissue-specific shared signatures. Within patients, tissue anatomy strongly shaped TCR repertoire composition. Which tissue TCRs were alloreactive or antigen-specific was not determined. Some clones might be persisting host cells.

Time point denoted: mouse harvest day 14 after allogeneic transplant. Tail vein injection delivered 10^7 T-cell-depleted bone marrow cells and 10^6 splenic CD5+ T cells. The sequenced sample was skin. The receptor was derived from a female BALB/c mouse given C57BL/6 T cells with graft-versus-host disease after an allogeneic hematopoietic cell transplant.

The sequenced CDR3 bases are TGTGCCAGCAGCCCGGGACAATATAACAACCAGGCTCCGCTT. It specifies CASSPGQYNNQAPL. The entire CDR3 protein is CASSPGQYNNQAPLF. The rearrangement uses TRBV3 and TRBJ1-5; D perhaps matches TRBD1 (6 bases). The DNA ends 1 residue before the CDR3 does, and the rest of the CDR3 is filled in from the germline J gene. V dropped 5 bases and J dropped 0 bases, with 11 bases sitting between them. Germline loops: CDR1 SNHLY, CDR2 FYNGKV (reference sequence). The CDR3 consists of 15 residues.